A selection of T cell receptor beta chains follows, all from one sample in a study of T cells in localized non-small cell lung cancer. Clones were sequenced by immunoSEQ multiplex PCR, and TCRdb holds only the in-frame ones, with some missing. The data show tens of thousands of clones, with 85% to 90% seen just once and over 10% held by the top ten. The starting material was peripheral blood, obtained before any cancer treatment. The receptors originated from a female donor over 55 with stage III squamous cell lung carcinoma. Each CDR3 is given with its conserved first and last residue. D genes are given only for firm matches. Size tells how often a clone was seen (once, few, many) or the class of an expanded clone, and some rows leave it out.

>.|TRBJ2-1|TRBV6-5|16|.
CASSYSGLDPYNEQFF
TGTGCCAGCAGTTACTCAGGGCTAGATCCCTACAATGAGCAGTTCTTC
>.|TRBJ1-5|TRBV5-1|14|.
CASSTGDEGQPQHF
TGCGCCAGCAGCACTGGGGACGAGGGGCAGCCCCAGCATTTT
>.|TRBJ2-7|TRBV7-3|14|.
CASSLDREVNEQYF
TGTGCCAGCAGCCTCGACAGGGAGGTCAACGAGCAGTACTTC
>.|TRBJ2-1|TRBV15|13|.
CATSRDGGNEQFF
TGTGCCACCAGCAGAGACGGGGGCAATGAGCAGTTCTTC
>.|TRBJ1-2|TRBV14|14|.
CASSQDRTLYGYTF
TGTGCCAGCAGCCAAGATCGGACCCTCTATGGCTACACCTTC
>once|TRBJ1-1|TRBV15|18|.
CATSRLQAKGKVNTEAFF
TGTGCCACCAGCAGATTACAAGCAAAGGGGAAGGTGAACACTGAAGCTTTCTTT
>.|TRBJ1-2|TRBV6-5|13|.
CASRPQGRYGYTF
TGTGCCAGCAGGCCCCAGGGACGATATGGCTACACCTTC
>.|TRBJ1-1|TRBV18|14|.
CASSPGRGSTEAFF
TGTGCCAGTTCCCCTGGACGGGGGAGCACTGAAGCTTTCTTT
>once|TRBJ2-3|TRBV7-2|18|TRBD2
CASSLELAGAPSTDTQYF
TGTGCCAGCAGCTTAGAACTAGCGGGGGCCCCAAGCACAGATACGCAGTATTTT
>.|TRBJ2-1|TRBV5-5|16|TRBD1
CASSPLFEGAPPVWFF
TGTGCCAGCAGCCCGCTATTTGAGGGGGCGCCCCCTGTTTGGTTCTTC
>once|TRBJ2-3|TRBV30|13|TRBD1
CAWVGQGGATQYF
TGTGCCTGGGTAGGACAGGGTGGGGCTACGCAGTATTTT
>.|TRBJ2-2|TRBV15|15|.
CATGWPSRDTGELFF
TGTGCCACTGGTTGGCCTAGCAGGGACACCGGGGAGCTGTTTTTT
>.|TRBJ2-7|TRBV28|11|.
CASSLRHEQYF
TGTGCCAGCAGTTTAAGACACGAGCAGTACTTC
>.|TRBJ2-2|TRBV11-3|16|.
CASSYWDTANTGELFF
TGTGCCAGCAGCTACTGGGACACCGCGAACACCGGGGAGCTGTTTTTT
>once|TRBJ1-2|TRBV28|15|TRBD1
CASTSGTGARYGYTF
TGTGCCAGCACCTCCGGGACAGGGGCGCGCTATGGCTACACCTTC
>.|TRBJ2-2|TRBV19|14|TRBD2
CASSTSGGTGELFF
TGTGCCAGCTCAACTAGCGGGGGGACCGGGGAGCTGTTTTTT
>.|TRBJ2-1|TRBV20-1|11|.
CSALPRDVQFF
TGCAGTGCTCTCCCCCGGGACGTGCAGTTCTTC
>.|TRBJ2-4|TRBV5-6|15|.
CASTAQNLAKNIQYF
TGTGCCAGCACCGCACAGAATTTAGCCAAAAACATTCAGTACTTC
>.|TRBJ2-1|TRBV5-1|18|TRBD2
CASSFLAGGPSSKNEQFF
TGCGCCAGCAGCTTCCTAGCGGGAGGGCCCTCATCCAAAAATGAGCAGTTCTTC
>.|TRBJ2-5|TRBV4-1|19|.
CASSQVGRNRHLGQETQYF
TGCGCCAGCAGCCAAGTCGGACGAAACAGGCACTTAGGCCAAGAGACCCAGTACTTC
>.|TRBJ2-1|TRBV18|16|TRBD2
CASSHGGGSSYNEQFF
TGTGCCAGCTCCCACGGGGGGGGGAGCTCCTACAATGAGCAGTTCTTC
>.|TRBJ2-5|TRBV5-6|15|.
CASSSPERFQETQYF
TGTGCCAGCAGCTCACCTGAGCGTTTTCAAGAGACCCAGTACTTC
>.|TRBJ2-3|TRBV10-3|12|.
CAISEEADTQYF
TGTGCCATCAGTGAGGAGGCAGATACGCAGTATTTT
>.|TRBJ2-6|TRBV6-5|15|.
CASMGTLSGANVLTF
TGTGCCAGCATGGGCACCCTCTCTGGGGCCAACGTCCTGACTTTC
>few|TRBJ1-6|TRBV30|15|.
CAWSRGLSYNSPLHF
TGTGCCTGGAGTCGCGGTTTATCCTATAATTCACCCCTCCACTTT
>.|TRBJ2-5|TRBV5-4|16|TRBD2
CASSFIQTSGRETQYF
TGTGCCAGCAGCTTTATCCAGACTAGCGGGAGAGAGACCCAGTACTTC
>.|TRBJ1-2|TRBV10-1|13|.
CASSAGITYGYTF
TGCGCCAGCAGTGCCGGCATTACCTATGGCTACACCTTC
>.|TRBJ2-3|TRBV7-2|12|.
CASSANTDTQYF
TGTGCCAGCAGCGCCAACACAGATACGCAGTATTTT
>once|TRBJ2-7|TRBV28|13|.
CASSLERANEQYF
TGTGCCAGCAGTTTGGAGAGGGCCAACGAGCAGTACTTC
>once|TRBJ2-1|TRBV7-6|18|.
CASSFGVWGRDPSNEQFF
TGTGCCAGCAGCTTTGGGGTTTGGGGGCGGGACCCCTCCAATGAGCAGTTCTTC
>.|TRBJ2-7|TRBV10-3|15|TRBD1
CAISGPGQGTYEQYF
TGTGCCATCAGTGGTCCGGGACAGGGGACCTACGAGCAGTACTTC
>.|TRBJ2-7|TRBV19|14|.
CASSTTGTSYEQYF
TGTGCCAGTAGCACGACAGGAACCTCCTACGAGCAGTACTTC
>.|TRBJ2-5|TRBV7-7|16|TRBD2
CASSSIAGGPWETQYF
TGTGCTAGCAGCTCCATAGCGGGAGGGCCGTGGGAGACCCAGTACTTC
>.|TRBJ1-5|TRBV6-6|11|TRBD1
CASSYGRDSWF
TGTGCCAGCAGTTACGGCCGGGACAGCTGGTTT
>.|TRBJ1-2|TRBV9|14|.
CASSGSGGGYGYTF
TGTGCCAGCAGCGGATCTGGAGGGGGCTATGGCTACACCTTC
>.|TRBJ2-1|TRBV27|15|TRBD1
CASSLDRGLSNEQFF
TGTGCCAGCAGTCTGGACAGGGGATTAAGCAATGAGCAGTTCTTC
>.|TRBJ1-1|TRBV30|13|.
CAWSVRGGPEAFF
TGTGCCTGGAGTGTACGTGGAGGGCCTGAAGCTTTCTTT
>.|TRBJ1-3|TRBV28|15|.
CASSQGGFSGNTIYF
TGTGCCAGCAGTCAAGGGGGGTTCTCTGGAAACACCATATATTTT
>.|TRBJ1-1|TRBV23-1|13|.
CGRADAYGTEAFF
TGCGGGAGGGCGGATGCTTATGGCACTGAAGCTTTCTTT
>.|TRBJ2-5|TRBV25-1|13|TRBD2
CASSEAGEEAQYF
TGTGCCAGCAGTGAAGCGGGGGAAGAGGCCCAGTACTTC
>.|TRBJ2-5|TRBV6-6|14|.
CASSPQGRQETQYF
TGTGCCAGCAGTCCACAGGGTCGGCAAGAGACCCAGTACTTC